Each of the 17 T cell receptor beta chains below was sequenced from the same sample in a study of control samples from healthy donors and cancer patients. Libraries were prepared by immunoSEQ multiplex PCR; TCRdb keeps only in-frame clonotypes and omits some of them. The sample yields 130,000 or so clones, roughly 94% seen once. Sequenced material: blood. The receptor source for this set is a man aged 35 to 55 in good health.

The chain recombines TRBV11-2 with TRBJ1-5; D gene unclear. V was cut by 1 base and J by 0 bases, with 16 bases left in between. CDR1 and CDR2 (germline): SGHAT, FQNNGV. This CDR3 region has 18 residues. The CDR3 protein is CASSLGDRPSVSNQPQHF. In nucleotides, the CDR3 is TGTGCCAGCAGCTTAGGAGATAGGCCATCCGTTAGCAATCAGCCCCAGCATTTT.

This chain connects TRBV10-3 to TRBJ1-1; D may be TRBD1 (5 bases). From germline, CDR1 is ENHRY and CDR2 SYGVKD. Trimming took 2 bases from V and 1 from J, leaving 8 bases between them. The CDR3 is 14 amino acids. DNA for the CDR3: TGTGCCATCAGTGAGGGAGGGGAGAACACTGAAGCTTTCTTT. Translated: CAISEGGENTEAFF.

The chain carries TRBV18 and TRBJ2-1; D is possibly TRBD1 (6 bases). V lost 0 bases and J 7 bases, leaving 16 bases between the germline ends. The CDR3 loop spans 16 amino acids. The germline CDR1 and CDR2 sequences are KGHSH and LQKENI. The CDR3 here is CASSPPRKGVINEQFF. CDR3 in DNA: TGTGCCAGCTCACCACCGAGGAAGGGGGTGATTAATGAGCAGTTCTTC.

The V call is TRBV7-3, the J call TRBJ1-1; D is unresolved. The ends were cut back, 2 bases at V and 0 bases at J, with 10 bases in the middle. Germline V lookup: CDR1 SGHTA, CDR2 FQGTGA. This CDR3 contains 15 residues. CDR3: CASSLDASMNTEAFF. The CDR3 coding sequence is TGTGCCAGCAGCTTAGATGCCAGCATGAACACTGAAGCTTTCTTT.

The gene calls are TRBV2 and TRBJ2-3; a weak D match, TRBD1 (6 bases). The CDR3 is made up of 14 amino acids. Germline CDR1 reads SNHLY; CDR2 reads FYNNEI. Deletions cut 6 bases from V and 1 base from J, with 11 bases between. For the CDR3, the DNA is TGTGCCAGCAGAATGACAGGCCGCACAGATACGCAGTATTTT. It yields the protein CASRMTGRTDTQYF.

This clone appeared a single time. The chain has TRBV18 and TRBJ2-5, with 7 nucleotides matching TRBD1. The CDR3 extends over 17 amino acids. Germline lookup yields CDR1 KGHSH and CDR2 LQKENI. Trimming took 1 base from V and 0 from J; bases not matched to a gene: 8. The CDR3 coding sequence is TGTGCCAGCTCACCACGGCTGGGACAGCAATACCAAGAGACCCAGTACTTC. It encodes CASSPRLGQQYQETQYF.

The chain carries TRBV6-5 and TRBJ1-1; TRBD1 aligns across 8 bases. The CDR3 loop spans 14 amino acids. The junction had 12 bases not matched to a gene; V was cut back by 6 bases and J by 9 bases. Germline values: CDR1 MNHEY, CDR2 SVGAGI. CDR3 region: CASSEGTGTTKAFF. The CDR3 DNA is TGTGCCAGCAGCGAGGGGACAGGTACGACCAAAGCTTTCTTT.

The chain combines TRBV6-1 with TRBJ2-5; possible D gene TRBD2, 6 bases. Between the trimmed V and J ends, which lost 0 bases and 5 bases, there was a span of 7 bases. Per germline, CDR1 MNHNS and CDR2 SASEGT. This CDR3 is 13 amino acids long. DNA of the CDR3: TGTGCCAGCAGTGAAGCGGGACTGGAGACCCAGTACTTC. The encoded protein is CASSEAGLETQYF.

CDR3 in amino acids: CAISESGNTIYF. The CDR3 DNA reads TGTGCCATCAGTGAGTCTGGAAACACCATATATTTT. J is TRBJ1-3 and V is TRBV10-3; D unclear. Germline CDR1 and CDR2: ENHRY and SYGVKD. V was shortened by 0 bases and J by 3 bases, with 0 bases between the two germline ends. The CDR3 runs 12 residues.

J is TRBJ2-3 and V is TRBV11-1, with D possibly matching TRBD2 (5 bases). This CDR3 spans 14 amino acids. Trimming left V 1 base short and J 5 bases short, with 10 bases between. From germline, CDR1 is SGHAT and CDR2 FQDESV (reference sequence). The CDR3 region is CASSLGAGGDTQYF. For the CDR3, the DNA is TGTGCCAGCAGCTTAGGGGCCGGAGGAGATACGCAGTATTTT.

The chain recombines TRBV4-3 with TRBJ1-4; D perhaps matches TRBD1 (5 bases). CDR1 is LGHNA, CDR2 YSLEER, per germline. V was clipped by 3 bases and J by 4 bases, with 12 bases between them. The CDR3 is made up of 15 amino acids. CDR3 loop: CASSQDVGDNEKLFF. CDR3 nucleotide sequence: TGCGCCAGCAGCCAGGACGTGGGGGATAATGAAAAACTGTTTTTT.

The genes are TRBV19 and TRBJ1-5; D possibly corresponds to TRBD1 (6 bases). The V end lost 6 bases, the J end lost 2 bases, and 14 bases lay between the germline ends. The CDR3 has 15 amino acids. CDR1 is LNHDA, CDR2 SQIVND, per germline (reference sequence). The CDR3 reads CASRNTGSRNQPQHF. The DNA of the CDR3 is TGTGCCAGTAGAAATACAGGGAGTCGCAATCAGCCCCAGCATTTT. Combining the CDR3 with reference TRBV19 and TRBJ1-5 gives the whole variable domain DGGITQSPKYLFRKEGQNVTLSCEQNLNHDAMYWYRQDPGQGLRLIYYSQIVNDFQKGDIAEGYSVSREKKESFPLTVTSAQKNPTAFYLCASRNTGSRNQPQHFGDGTRLSIL.

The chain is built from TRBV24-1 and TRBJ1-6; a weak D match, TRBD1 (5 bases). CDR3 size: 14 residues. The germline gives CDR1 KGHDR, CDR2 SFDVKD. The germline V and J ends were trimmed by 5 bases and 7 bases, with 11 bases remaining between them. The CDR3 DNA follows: TGTGCCACCAGTGTTAGGGGTAACAATTCACCCCTCCACTTT. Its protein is CATSVRGNNSPLHF.

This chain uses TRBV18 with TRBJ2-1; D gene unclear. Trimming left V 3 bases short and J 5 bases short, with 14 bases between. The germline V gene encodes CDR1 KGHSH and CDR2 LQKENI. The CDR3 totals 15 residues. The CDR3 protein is CASSPPGNKDNEQFF. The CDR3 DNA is TGTGCCAGCTCACCTCCGGGCAATAAAGACAATGAGCAGTTCTTC.

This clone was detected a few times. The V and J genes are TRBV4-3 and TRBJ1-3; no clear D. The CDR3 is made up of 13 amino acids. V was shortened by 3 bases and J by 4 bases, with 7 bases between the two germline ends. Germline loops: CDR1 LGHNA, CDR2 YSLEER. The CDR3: CASSHSVGNTIYF. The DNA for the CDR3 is TGCGCCAGCAGCCACTCCGTGGGAAACACCATATATTTT.

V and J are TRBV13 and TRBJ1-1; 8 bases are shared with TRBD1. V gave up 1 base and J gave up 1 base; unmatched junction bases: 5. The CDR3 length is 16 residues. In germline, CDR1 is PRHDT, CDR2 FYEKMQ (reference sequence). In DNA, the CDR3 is TGTGCCAGCAGCTTAGTGGGGACAGGCCCGAACACTGAAGCTTTCTTT. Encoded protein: CASSLVGTGPNTEAFF.

CDR3 sequence reads: CASRGRNTEAFF. The CDR3 DNA follows: TGTGCCAGCCGCGGACGTAACACTGAAGCTTTCTTT. The chain carries TRBV18 and TRBJ1-1; D is unclear. Germline V gene lookup returns CDR1 KGHSH and CDR2 LQKENI. This CDR3 is 12 amino acids long. V gave up 8 bases and J gave up 2 bases, with 9 bases separating them.